This T cell receptor (beta chain) was recorded in a study of radiotherapy plus CTLA-4 blockade in lung cancer. Produced via immunoSEQ multiplex PCR; TCRdb's table is partial and in-frame only. The sample yields some 33,000 clones, approximately 77% seen once. Turning to this clone: Its specificity is not known.

Focal radiation and CTLA-4 blockade (ipilimumab) were tested in chemo-refractory metastatic non-small-cell lung cancer patients. Findings of the study overall: Once radiotherapy plus ipilimumab had been given, TCR clones derived from tumor expanded in blood.

The sequencing used peripheral blood, collected from a patient treated with radiotherapy plus ipilimumab. This TCR was recovered from a human donor with non-small cell lung cancer whose response to radiotherapy plus ipilimumab could not be evaluated.

For the CDR3, the DNA is TGTGCCAGTAGGGATCCCGGGACAGGGATCCCAGATACGCAGTATTTT. The encoded protein is CASRDPGTGIPDTQYF. This sequence joins TRBV19 and TRBJ2-3; 9 nucleotides align to TRBD1. Germline V CDR1 and CDR2: LNHDA, SQIVND (reference sequence). V shed 6 bases and J 4 bases; nucleotides not matched to a gene: 11. The CDR3 extends over 16 amino acids.